What follows is one TCR beta chain and its context. V shed 3 bases and J shed 4 bases, with 14 bases lying between them. The germline V gene has CDR1 SGHTA and CDR2 FQGTGA. This CDR3 contains 15 residues. This sample is drawn from a study of blood T cell repertoires in COVID-19. Study information: Samples came from the United States, Italy and Spain, spanning acute and convalescent COVID-19. PBMCs, B-cell-depleted T cells, or T cells provided the cDNA or gDNA that made up the material.

Source study methods: Estimation of nucleated cell counts was performed using reference gene primer amplification. Sequencing used immunoSEQ multiplex PCR; TCRdb keeps in-frame clones, though not all of them. V, J and clone size are taken as reported in that table, and D and trimming were inferred from the DNA itself. The data contain roughly 160,000 clones, 90% to 95% of them singletons. What was sequenced was peripheral blood. The source is a man over 45 with acute or convalescent COVID-19. V gene TRBV7-3 combines with J gene TRBJ2-3; maybe TRBD2 (5 bases). CDR3 nucleotides: TGTGCCAGCAGCTTTCGTGGGAGCCCCCCAGATACGCAGTATTTT. Protein sequence: CASSFRGSPPDTQYF.